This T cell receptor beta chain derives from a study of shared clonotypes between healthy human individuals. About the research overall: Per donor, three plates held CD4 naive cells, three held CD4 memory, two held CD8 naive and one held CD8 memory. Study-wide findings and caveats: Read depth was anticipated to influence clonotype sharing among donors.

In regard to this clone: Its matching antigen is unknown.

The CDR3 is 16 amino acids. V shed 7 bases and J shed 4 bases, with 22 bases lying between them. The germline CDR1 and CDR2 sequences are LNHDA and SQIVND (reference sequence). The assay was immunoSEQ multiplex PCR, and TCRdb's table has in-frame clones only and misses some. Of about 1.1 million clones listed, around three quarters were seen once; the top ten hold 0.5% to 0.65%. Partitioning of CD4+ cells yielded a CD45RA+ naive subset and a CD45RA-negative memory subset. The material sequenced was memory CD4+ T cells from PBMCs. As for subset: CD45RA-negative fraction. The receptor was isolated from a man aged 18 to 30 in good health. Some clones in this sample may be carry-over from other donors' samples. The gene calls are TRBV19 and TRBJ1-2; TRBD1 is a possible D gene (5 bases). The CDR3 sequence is CASKGLRRDVGYGYTF. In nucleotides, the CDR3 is TGTGCCAGTAAGGGGTTGAGGAGGGACGTCGGCTATGGCTACACCTTC.